This T cell receptor beta chain is from a study of T cells expressing NK-cell markers. Study information: In sorted CD3+CD56+NKG2C+, CD3+CD56+NKG2C- and CD3+CD56-NKG2C+ T cells, TCR beta repertoires were obtained.

This CDR3 is built from 13 residues. The germline V gene encodes CDR1 DFQATT and CDR2 SNEGSKA (reference sequence). Turning to this clonotype: Its cognate antigen is unknown.

The authors generated TCR beta cDNA through 5'RACE template switching with UMIs. Each CDR3 protein gets one entry in TCRdb, which reprocessed the 5' RACE reads and gives no DNA. The sample data list 500,000 or so distinct CDR3 sequences. Study-wide results and limits: The same clonotypes also predominated in the CD3+CD56-NKG2C+ fraction of a few donors. Six of the donors carried dominant NKG2C+ clonotypes that took up 1.0-7.0% of their CD8+ T cells.

Specimen: blood T cells: a sorted CD56 or NKG2C T cell subset, CD4+ or CD8+ T cells, or bulk PBMC T cells (not recorded which). The sequence derives from a man aged 18 to 30 in good health. This sequence joins TRBV20-1 and TRBJ2-5. CDR3 sequence reads: CSAPRRIQETQYF.